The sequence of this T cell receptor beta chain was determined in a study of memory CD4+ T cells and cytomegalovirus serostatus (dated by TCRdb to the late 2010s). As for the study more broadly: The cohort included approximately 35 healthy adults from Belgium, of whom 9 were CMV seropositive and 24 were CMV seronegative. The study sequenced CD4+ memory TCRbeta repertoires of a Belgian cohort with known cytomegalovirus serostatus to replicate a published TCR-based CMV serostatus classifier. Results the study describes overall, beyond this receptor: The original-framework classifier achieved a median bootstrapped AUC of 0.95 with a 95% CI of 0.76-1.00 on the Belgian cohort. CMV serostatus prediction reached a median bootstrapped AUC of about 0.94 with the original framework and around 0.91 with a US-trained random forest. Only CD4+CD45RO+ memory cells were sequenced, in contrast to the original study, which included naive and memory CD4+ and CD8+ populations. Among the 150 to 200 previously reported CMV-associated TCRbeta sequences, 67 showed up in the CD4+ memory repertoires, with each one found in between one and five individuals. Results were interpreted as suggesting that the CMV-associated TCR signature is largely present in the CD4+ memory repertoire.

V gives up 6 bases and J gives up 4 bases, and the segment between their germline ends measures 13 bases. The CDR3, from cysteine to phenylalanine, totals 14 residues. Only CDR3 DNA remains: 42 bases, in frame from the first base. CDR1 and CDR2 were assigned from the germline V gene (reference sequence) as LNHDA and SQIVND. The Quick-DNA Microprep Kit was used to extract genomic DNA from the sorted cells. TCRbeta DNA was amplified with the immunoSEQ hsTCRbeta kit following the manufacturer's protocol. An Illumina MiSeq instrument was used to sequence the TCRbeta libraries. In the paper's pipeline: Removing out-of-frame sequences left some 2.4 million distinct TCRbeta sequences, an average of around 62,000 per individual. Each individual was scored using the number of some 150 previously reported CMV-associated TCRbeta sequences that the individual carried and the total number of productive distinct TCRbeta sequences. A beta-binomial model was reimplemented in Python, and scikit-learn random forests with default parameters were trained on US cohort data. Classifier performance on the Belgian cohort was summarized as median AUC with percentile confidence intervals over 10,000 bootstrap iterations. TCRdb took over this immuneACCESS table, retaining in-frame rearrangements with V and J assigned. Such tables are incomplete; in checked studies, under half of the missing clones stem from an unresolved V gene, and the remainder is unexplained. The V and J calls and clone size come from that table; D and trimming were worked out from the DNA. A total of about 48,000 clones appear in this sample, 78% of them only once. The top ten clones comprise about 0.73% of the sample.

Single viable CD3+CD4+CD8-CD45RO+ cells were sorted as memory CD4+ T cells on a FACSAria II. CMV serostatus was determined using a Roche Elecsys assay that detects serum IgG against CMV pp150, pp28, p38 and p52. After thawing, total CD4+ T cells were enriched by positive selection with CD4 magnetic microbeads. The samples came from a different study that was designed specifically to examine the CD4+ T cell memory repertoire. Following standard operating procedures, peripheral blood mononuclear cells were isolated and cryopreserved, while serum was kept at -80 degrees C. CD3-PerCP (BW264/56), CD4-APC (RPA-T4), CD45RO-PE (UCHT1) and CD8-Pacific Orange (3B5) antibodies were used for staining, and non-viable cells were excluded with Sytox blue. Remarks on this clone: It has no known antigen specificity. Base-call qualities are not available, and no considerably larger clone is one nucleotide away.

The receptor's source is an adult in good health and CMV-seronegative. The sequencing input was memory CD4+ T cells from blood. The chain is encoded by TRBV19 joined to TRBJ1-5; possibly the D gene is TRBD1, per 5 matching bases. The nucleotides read TGTGCCAGTAGGTTCAGGGAGGCTAATCAGCCCCAGCATTTT. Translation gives CASRFREANQPQHF. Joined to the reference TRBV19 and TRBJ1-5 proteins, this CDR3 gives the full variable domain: DGGITQSPKYLFRKEGQNVTLSCEQNLNHDAMYWYRQDPGQGLRLIYYSQIVNDFQKGDIAEGYSVSREKKESFPLTVTSAQKNPTAFYLCASRFREANQPQHFGDGTRLSIL.